The present TCR beta chain was sequenced within a study of radiation and T cells in renal cell carcinoma. In the study overall: Nephrectomy followed 15 Gy stereotactic body radiation by 4 weeks.

Regarding time point: blood 2 weeks post-SBRT. Treatment: 15 Gy SBRT to primary tumor, nephrectomy 4 weeks later. The tumor was a clear cell renal cell carcinoma. To note about this clone: Its antigen remains unidentified.

Regarding the study as a whole: Without pretreatment biopsies, baseline tumor clonotype presence was undetermined. From baseline, blood top tumor clonotypes peaked at 2 weeks post-radiation.

TCRdb's copy holds only in-frame clones and misses some; the assay was immunoSEQ multiplex PCR. The sample has about 120,000 clones; 75% to 85% are singletons. Looked up from germline, CDR1 is SGHNT and CDR2 is YYREEE (reference sequence). Trimming removed 1 base from V and 1 base from J, with 5 bases in between. This CDR3 has 13 residues. The sequencing used blood, collected from a patient whose treatment included radiotherapy and nephrectomy. This chain joins TRBV5-4 and TRBJ2-5, with D hard to call. This TCR derives from a woman aged 60-75 years with renal cell carcinoma. In DNA, the CDR3 is TGTGCCAGCAGCTTGCCGGGCCAAGAGACCCAGTACTTC. Translating it yields CASSLPGQETQYF.